The clone carrying this TCR beta chain was counted only a few times. Its matching antigen is unknown. This record comes from a study of response to subunit inactivated influenza vaccine. TCRdb re-analysed the RT-PCR reads in MiXCR, keeping a single row per CDR3 protein. Of 500,000 to 550,000 distinct CDR3 sequences listed, around 7.9% are singletons. Study findings and constraints: Each seasonal flu vaccination may recruit only limited new T cells, authors suggested.

CDR3 size: 16 residues. The germline V gene has CDR1 SGHDN and CDR2 FVKESK. Trimming took off 5 bases at V and 1 base at J, with 17 bases between the two ends. Sequencing was performed on PBMCs from blood, taken roughly 24 months after vaccination. The chain combines TRBV14 with TRBJ1-2; D unresolved. This TCR was sampled from a man aged 45-69 years who received an inactivated influenza vaccine. In nucleotides, the CDR3 is TGTGCCAGCAGCGAATACAGCGCCCGTATTAACTATGGCTACACCTTC. Its protein is CASSEYSARINYGYTF.